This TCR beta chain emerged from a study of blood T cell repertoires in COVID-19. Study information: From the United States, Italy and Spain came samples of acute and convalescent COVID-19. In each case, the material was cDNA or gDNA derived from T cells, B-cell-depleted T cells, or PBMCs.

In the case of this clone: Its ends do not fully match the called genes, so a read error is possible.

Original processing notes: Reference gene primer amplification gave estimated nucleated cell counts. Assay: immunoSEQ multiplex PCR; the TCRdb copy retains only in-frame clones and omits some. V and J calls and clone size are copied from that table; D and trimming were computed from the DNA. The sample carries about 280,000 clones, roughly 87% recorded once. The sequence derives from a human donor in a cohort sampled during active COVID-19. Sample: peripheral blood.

For the CDR3, the DNA is TGTGCCAGCAGCGTAGCGGGAGGCCTACATGAGCAGTTCTTC. Protein sequence: CASSVAGGLHEQFF. This chain links TRBV7-2 with TRBJ2-1, with TRBD2 identical over 10 bases. The CDR3 length is 14 residues. Looked up from germline, CDR1 is SGHTA and CDR2 is FQGNSA.